These 31 T cell receptor beta chains were sequenced from one sample in a study of graft-versus-host responses after intestinal transplantation. No antigen is known for these receptors. Produced via immunoSEQ multiplex PCR; TCRdb's table is partial and in-frame only. The sample lists some 87,000 clones; about 93% were seen once. The sample consisted of unstimulated CD8+ T cells sorted from spleen or lymph node cells, taken before transplant. The receptors here all came from a human donor who was the organ donor for an intestinal transplant.

CDR3 sequence: CASSEAGHRTYNEQFF. In DNA, the CDR3 is TGTGCCAGCAGTGAAGCGGGGCATCGAACCTACAATGAGCAGTTCTTC. The chain is built from TRBV6-1 and TRBJ2-1, with D possibly matching TRBD1 (5 bases). This CDR3 has 16 residues. CDR1 and CDR2 from the germline V gene are MNHNS and SASEGT. V shed 0 bases and J shed 2 bases, with 11 bases lying between them.

CDR3 sequence reads: CATAMTKGLAEGAYNEQFF. CDR3 bases: TGTGCCACCGCCATGACGAAGGGGCTAGCGGAGGGGGCCTACAATGAGCAGTTCTTC. This chain joins TRBV10-3 and TRBJ2-1; TRBD2 is a possible D gene (7 bases). CDR1 and CDR2 (germline): ENHRY, SYGVKD. Trimming cost V 10 bases and J 2 bases, with 30 bases left between them. The CDR3 consists of 19 residues.

V usage is TRBV27 and J usage is TRBJ2-5; 10 nucleotides line up with TRBD1. V lost 5 bases to trimming and J lost 5 bases; unmatched junction nucleotides: 11. The germline V gene encodes CDR1 MNHEY and CDR2 SMNVEV (reference sequence). The CDR3 length is 16 residues. CDR3 region: CASSLSAGTGVETQYF. CDR3 DNA sequence: TGTGCCAGCAGTCTCTCAGCCGGGACAGGGGTGGAGACCCAGTACTTC.

The chain carries TRBV7-2 and TRBJ1-2, with 7 bases lining up with TRBD1. The trim removed 1 base at V and 6 bases at J, leaving 8 bases unmatched. The CDR3 loop spans 15 amino acids. Germline V CDR1 and CDR2: SGHTA, FQGNSA. CDR3 bases: TGTGCCAGCAGCTTAGTAGTTGCAGGGGGAGATGGCTACACCTTC. Translated: CASSLVVAGGDGYTF.

The chain recombines TRBV19 with TRBJ2-7; 7 bases are shared with TRBD1. V lost 6 bases, J lost 2 bases, and 7 bases stayed unmatched. CDR1 LNHDA and CDR2 SQIVND come from the germline V gene (reference sequence). There are 14 residues in the CDR3. In DNA, the CDR3 is TGTGCCAGTAGCCTAGGACAGGCAGCCTACGAGCAGTACTTC. Amino acids: CASSLGQAAYEQYF.

The J gene is TRBJ2-3, the V gene TRBV9; 8 positions agree with TRBD2. This CDR3 has 13 amino acids. CDR1 is SGDLS, CDR2 YYNGEE, per germline. V was clipped by 3 bases and J by 5 bases; unmatched bases: 2. CDR3: CASSERGLDTQYF. DNA of the CDR3: TGTGCCAGCAGCGAGCGGGGGCTAGATACGCAGTATTTT.

As DNA, the CDR3 is TGTGCCAGCAGTCCAGCGGGAGGGAGTGGGGAGCAGTACTTC. Protein: CASSPAGGSGEQYF. The chain links TRBV28 to TRBJ2-7, with 10 bases fitting TRBD2. CDR1 and CDR2 (germline): MDHEN, SYDVKM. Germline trimming cut 5 bases from V and 7 bases from J; bases unmatched to any gene: 8. This CDR3 has 14 amino acids.

The chain employs TRBV10-3 and TRBJ2-1; 7 positions match TRBD2. Germline V CDR1 and CDR2: ENHRY, SYGVKD. V lost 2 bases and J lost 2; bases outside the gene matches: 9. This CDR3 has 17 amino acids. The CDR3 nucleotides are TGTGCCATCAGTGAGAGTGGGGGGGAGGGACCCTACAATGAGCAGTTCTTC. Its protein is CAISESGGEGPYNEQFF.

The chain employs TRBV4-1 and TRBJ1-2; 7 bases fit TRBD1. The V and J ends lost 0 bases and 5 bases, in that order; junction bases with no gene match: 12. The CDR3 sequence is 17 residues long. Germline assignment: CDR1 MGHRA and CDR2 YSYEKL. The CDR3 nucleotides read TGCGCCAGCAGCCAAGAAGTAGGTATAGGGGGCAGATATGGCTACACCTTC. Protein product: CASSQEVGIGGRYGYTF.

The chain joins TRBV4-3 to TRBJ2-7; 8 bases fit TRBD2. V lost 0 bases, J lost 3 bases, and 7 bases stayed unmatched. CDR3 length: 16 amino acids. CDR1 is LGHNA, CDR2 YSLEER, per germline. Here the CDR3 reads CASSQDSGLAGYEQYF. Written as DNA, the CDR3 is TGCGCCAGCAGCCAAGATAGCGGGCTAGCGGGCTACGAGCAGTACTTC.

This sequence joins TRBV11-2 and TRBJ2-5, with no clear D. Near its end, the DNA agrees better with TRBJ2-7, so the J call may be wrong. The CDR3 is 15 amino acids. Germline-derived CDR1 and CDR2 are SGHAT and FQNNGV. The CDR3 loop reads CASSLEGRPTYEQYF. In nucleotides, the CDR3 is TGTGCCAGCAGCTTAGAGGGCAGGCCTACCTACGAGCAGTACTTC.

This clone is a singleton in its sample. The chain uses TRBV2 and TRBJ2-3, with unresolved D. This CDR3 has 17 amino acids. V was trimmed by 6 bases and J by 2 bases, leaving 21 bases between them. Germline V CDR1 and CDR2: SNHLY, FYNNEI. CDR3 residues: CASSQTPLEIPTDTQYF. In DNA form, the CDR3 reads TGTGCCAGCAGCCAAACTCCTCTAGAGATCCCCACAGATACGCAGTATTTT.

The genes are TRBV19 and TRBJ1-5, with D perhaps matching TRBD1 (5 bases). This CDR3 comprises 13 residues. V lost 4 bases and J 7 bases, leaving 11 bases between the germline ends. The germline gives CDR1 LNHDA, CDR2 SQIVND (reference sequence). CDR3 loop: CASSTRVSQPQHF. As DNA, the CDR3 is TGTGCCAGTAGTACCAGGGTTAGCCAGCCCCAGCATTTT. Full variable domain (rest looked up from reference TRBV19 and TRBJ1-5): DGGITQSPKYLFRKEGQNVTLSCEQNLNHDAMYWYRQDPGQGLRLIYYSQIVNDFQKGDIAEGYSVSREKKESFPLTVTSAQKNPTAFYLCASSTRVSQPQHFGDGTRLSIL.

The gene calls are TRBV30 and TRBJ2-1; TRBD1 matches 8 bases. The CDR3 length is 15 residues. J was trimmed by 9 bases and V by 1 base; bases with no gene match: 11. Looked up from germline, CDR1 is GTSNPN and CDR2 is SVGIG (reference sequence). The CDR3 DNA follows: TGTGCCTGGAGTGGAGCGAACAGGGGGGCGACTGAGCAGTTCTTC. It specifies CAWSGANRGATEQFF.

The chain uses TRBV25-1 and TRBJ2-1, with 7 bases fitting TRBD1. There are 13 residues in the CDR3. V lost 4 bases and J lost 4; bases outside the gene matches: 1. Germline-derived CDR1 and CDR2 are MGHDK and SYGVNS. CDR3 loop: CASSVTGYNEQFF. The CDR3 DNA reads as TGTGCCAGCAGTGTGACAGGGTACAATGAGCAGTTCTTC.

This clone came up once. The J gene is TRBJ2-7, the V gene TRBV6-5, with D unresolved. The CDR3 extends over 14 amino acids. V dropped 5 bases and J dropped 2 bases, with 13 bases sitting between them. In germline, CDR1 is MNHEY, CDR2 SVGAGI. CDR3: CASSESPSAYEQYF. DNA of the CDR3: TGTGCCAGCAGTGAGAGCCCGAGCGCCTACGAGCAGTACTTC.

This clone was seen only once. The V gene is TRBV7-9, the J gene TRBJ2-2, with 9 bases lining up with TRBD2. Germline lookup yields CDR1 SEHNR and CDR2 FQNEAQ (reference sequence). V shed 5 bases and J 3 bases; nucleotides not matched to a gene: 16. The CDR3 totals 19 residues. Written as DNA, the CDR3 is TGTGCCAGCAGCACACTTATATTGGCGGGGGGGCCCGACACCGGGGAGCTGTTTTTT. Amino acid sequence: CASSTLILAGGPDTGELFF.

A single count supports this clone. The V gene is TRBV7-2, the J gene TRBJ2-3; D is perhaps TRBD1 (6 bases). Germline CDR1 is SGHTA and CDR2 is FQGNSA. This CDR3 spans 16 amino acids. Trimming stripped 5 bases from V and 0 bases from J, with 15 bases between. The CDR3 nucleotides read TGTGCCAGCAGCGGTTCGACAGGCCCAAGCACAGATACGCAGTATTTT. Protein product: CASSGSTGPSTDTQYF.

CDR3 amino acids: CSATLCSPLHF. The CDR3 coding sequence is TGCAGTGCTACTCTTTGTTCACCCCTCCACTTT. The chain has TRBV20-1 and TRBJ1-6; D not certain. The length of the CDR3 is 11 residues. Trimming shortened V by 4 bases and J by 9 bases, and 7 bases separated the two germline ends. CDR1 DFQATT and CDR2 SNEGSKA come from the germline V gene (reference sequence).

CDR3 bases: TGTGCCAGCAGCTTAACGGGTTACGAGCAGTACTTC. This sequence encodes CASSLTGYEQYF. The chain is built from TRBV7-9 and TRBJ2-7; no reliable D call. The CDR3 is 12 amino acids. V was cut by 2 bases and J by 4 bases, with 6 bases left in between. Germline-derived CDR1 and CDR2 are SEHNR and FQNEAQ (reference sequence).

The J gene is TRBJ2-3, the V gene TRBV11-2, with D perhaps TRBD2 (6 bases). The CDR3 consists of 16 residues. Germline assignment: CDR1 SGHAT and CDR2 FQNNGV. The V and J ends lost 4 bases and 3 bases respectively, with 17 bases between them. Here the CDR3 reads CASSWDGGSFTDTQYF. The CDR3 coding sequence is TGTGCCAGCAGCTGGGACGGGGGTAGTTTTACAGATACGCAGTATTTT. Combining the CDR3 with reference TRBV11-2 and TRBJ2-3 gives the whole variable domain EAGVAQSPRYKIIEKRQSVAFWCNPISGHATLYWYQQILGQGPKLLIQFQNNGVVDDSQLPKDRFSAERLKGVDSTLKIQPAKLEDSAVYLCASSWDGGSFTDTQYFGPGTRLTVL.

This chain joins TRBV5-4 and TRBJ2-2, with D tentatively TRBD2 (5 bases). Trimming took off 1 base at V and 6 bases at J, with 19 bases between the two ends. Germline lookup yields CDR1 SGHNT and CDR2 YYREEE (reference sequence). This CDR3 region has 17 residues. CDR3 loop: CASSLLPWESTAGELFF. CDR3 in DNA: TGTGCCAGCAGCTTGCTTCCCTGGGAGAGTACGGCCGGGGAGCTGTTTTTT.

The rearrangement joins TRBV7-3 to TRBJ2-1; the match to TRBD1 covers 10 bases. With V trimmed by 5 bases and J by 9 bases, 4 bases remained unmatched. The CDR3 runs to 13 residues. From germline, CDR1 is SGHTA and CDR2 FQGTGA. CDR3 in DNA: TGTGCCAGCAGCCCGACAGGGGGCACTGAGCAGTTCTTC. This codes for CASSPTGGTEQFF.

This chain links TRBV29-1 with TRBJ2-1; D call uncertain. V lost 1 base, J lost 4 bases, and 11 bases lay in between. CDR3 length equals 14 residues. Germline assignment: CDR1 SQVTM and CDR2 ANQGSEA. The CDR3 here is CSVEGATTYNEQFF. The CDR3 region has the DNA TGCAGCGTTGAAGGGGCGACGACATACAATGAGCAGTTCTTC.

The V gene is TRBV11-2, the J gene TRBJ1-3; 9 bases agree with TRBD1. The CDR3 is made up of 17 amino acids. Germline CDR1 is SGHAT and CDR2 is FQNNGV. V shed 5 bases and J 2 bases; nucleotides not matched to a gene: 10. The CDR3 DNA reads TGTGCCAGCAGCCCACTGGGACAGGGCTGGGCTGGAAACACCATATATTTT. It encodes CASSPLGQGWAGNTIYF.

The chain carries TRBV27 and TRBJ2-7, with a tentative D call TRBD2 (6 bases). The CDR3 is 15 amino acids. Germline V lookup: CDR1 MNHEY, CDR2 SMNVEV (reference sequence). The V and J ends lost 6 bases and 0 bases respectively, with 15 bases between them. The CDR3 region is CASSLRGGNSYEQYF. CDR3 nucleotides: TGTGCCAGCAGCTTACGGGGCGGGAACTCCTACGAGCAGTACTTC.

The chain has TRBV5-4 and TRBJ2-7; D is unresolved. From germline, CDR1 is SGHNT and CDR2 YYREEE (reference sequence). The CDR3 is made up of 14 amino acids. The V and J ends lost 4 bases and 0 bases respectively, with 11 bases between them. The CDR3 nucleotides read TGTGCCAGCAGCATGGATCCTTACTCCTACGAGCAGTACTTC. Protein sequence: CASSMDPYSYEQYF.

V gene TRBV14 combines with J gene TRBJ2-7, with D maybe TRBD2 (6 bases). The CDR3 runs 15 residues. Germline CDR1 reads SGHDN; CDR2 reads FVKESK. V was clipped by 1 base and J by 5 bases, with 15 bases between them. Here the CDR3 DNA reads TGTGCCAGCAGCCAAGCTCCGGGACTCGCGAACGAGCAGTACTTC. Translation: CASSQAPGLANEQYF.

In this sample, this clone turned up a few times. The chain is built from TRBV18 and TRBJ2-7; 7 nucleotides agree with TRBD2. This CDR3 is built from 12 residues. The trim removed 5 bases at V and 7 bases at J, leaving 5 bases unmatched. Germline CDR1 KGHSH, CDR2 LQKENI. The CDR3 sequence: CASSTAAGEQYF. In nucleotides, the CDR3 is TGTGCCAGCTCAACCGCAGCGGGAGAGCAGTACTTC.

The V and J genes are TRBV9 and TRBJ2-3, with D tentatively TRBD2 (5 bases). The V end lost 0 bases, the J end lost 2 bases, and 10 bases lay between the germline ends. CDR1 is SGDLS and CDR2 is YYNGEE in the germline V gene. CDR3 size: 15 residues. The CDR3 coding sequence is TGTGCCAGCAGCGTAGATCCAGCGGACACAGATACGCAGTATTTT. Residues: CASSVDPADTDTQYF.

This chain links TRBV29-1 with TRBJ2-1; 9 bases fit TRBD1. This CDR3 has 12 residues. CDR1 and CDR2 from the germline V gene are SQVTM and ANQGSEA. The junction had 7 bases not matched to a gene; V was cut back by 3 bases and J by 13 bases. The CDR3 bases are TGCAGCGTTGACCTGGGACAGGGAATTCAGTTCTTC. This translates into CSVDLGQGIQFF.